This T cell receptor beta chain comes out of a study of blood T cells in healthy people across ages. Notes on the study in general: Both higher diversity and more naive CD4+ cells marked long-lived donors when set against aged donors.

Together with a sample-barcoded 5' primer, a J-beta primer mix was included in a second PCR lasting 7 to 11 cycles. Via MiXCR, TCRdb re-called the 5' RACE reads, giving one row per CDR3 protein. The data hold approximately 600,000 distinct CDR3 sequences, with about 54% observed a single time. The sample holds one count of this clonotype. Antigen specificity is unknown. Germline CDR1 and CDR2: MDHEN and SYDVKM. The CDR3 runs 14 residues. The V gene end was trimmed by 7 bases and the J gene end by 2 bases; junction bases not matched to a gene: 6. For every donor, a draw yielded ten milliliters of peripheral blood.

The TCR sequence derives from a man in his fifties or sixties in good health. The J gene is TRBJ2-7, the V gene TRBV28; 9 bases fit TRBD1. The sample taken for sequencing was blood. This CDR3 is CASKSRTGAYEQYF. CDR3 sequence (DNA): TGTGCCAGCAAATCCCGGACAGGGGCCTACGAGCAGTACTTC.